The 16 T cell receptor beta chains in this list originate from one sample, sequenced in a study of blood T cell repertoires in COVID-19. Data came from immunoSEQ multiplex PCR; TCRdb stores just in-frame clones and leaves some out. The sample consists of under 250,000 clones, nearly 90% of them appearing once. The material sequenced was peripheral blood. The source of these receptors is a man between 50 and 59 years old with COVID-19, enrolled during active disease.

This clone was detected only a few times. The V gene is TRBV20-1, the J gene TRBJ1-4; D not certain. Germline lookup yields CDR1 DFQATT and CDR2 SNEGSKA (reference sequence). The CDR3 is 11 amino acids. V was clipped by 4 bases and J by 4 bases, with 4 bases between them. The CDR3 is CSATINEKLFF. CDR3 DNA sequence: TGCAGTGCTACTATTAATGAAAAACTGTTTTTT.

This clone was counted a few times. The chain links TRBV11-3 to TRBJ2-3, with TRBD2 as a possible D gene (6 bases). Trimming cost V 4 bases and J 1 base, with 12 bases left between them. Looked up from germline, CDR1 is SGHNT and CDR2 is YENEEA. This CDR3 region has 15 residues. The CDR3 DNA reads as TGTGCCAGCAGCTCTAGCGCATGGGGCACAGATACGCAGTATTTT. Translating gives CASSSSAWGTDTQYF.

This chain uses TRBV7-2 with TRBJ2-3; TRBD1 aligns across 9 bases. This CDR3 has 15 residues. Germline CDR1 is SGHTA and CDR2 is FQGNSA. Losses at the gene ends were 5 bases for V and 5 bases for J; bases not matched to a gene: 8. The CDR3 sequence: CASSRFPGQGDTQYF. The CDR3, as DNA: TGTGCCAGCAGCAGATTCCCGGGACAGGGAGATACGCAGTATTTT.

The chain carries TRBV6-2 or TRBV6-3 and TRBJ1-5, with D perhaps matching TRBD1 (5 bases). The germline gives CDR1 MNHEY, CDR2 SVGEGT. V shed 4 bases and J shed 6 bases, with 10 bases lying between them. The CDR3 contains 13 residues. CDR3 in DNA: TGTGCCAGCAGTTCACGCGGGGGTCAGCCCCAGCATTTT. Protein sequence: CASSSRGGQPQHF.

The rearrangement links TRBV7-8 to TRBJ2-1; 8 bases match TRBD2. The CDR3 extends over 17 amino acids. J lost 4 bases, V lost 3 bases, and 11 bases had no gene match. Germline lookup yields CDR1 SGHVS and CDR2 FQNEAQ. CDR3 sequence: CASSLPGIAGKYNEQFF. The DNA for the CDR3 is TGTGCCAGCAGCTTGCCCGGTATAGCGGGAAAATACAATGAGCAGTTCTTC. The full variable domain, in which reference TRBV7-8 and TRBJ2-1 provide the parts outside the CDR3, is GAGVSQSPRYKVAKRGQDVALRCDPISGHVSLFWYQQALGQGPEFLTYFQNEAQLDKSGLPSDRFFAERPEGSVSTLKIQRTQQEDSAVYLCASSLPGIAGKYNEQFFGPGTRLTVL.

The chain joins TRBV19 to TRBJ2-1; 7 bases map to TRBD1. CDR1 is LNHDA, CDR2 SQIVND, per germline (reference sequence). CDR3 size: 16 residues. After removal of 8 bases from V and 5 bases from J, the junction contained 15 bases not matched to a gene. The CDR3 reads CASALDRVSPHNEQFF. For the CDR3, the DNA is TGTGCCAGTGCTCTTGACAGGGTGTCGCCCCACAATGAGCAGTTCTTC.

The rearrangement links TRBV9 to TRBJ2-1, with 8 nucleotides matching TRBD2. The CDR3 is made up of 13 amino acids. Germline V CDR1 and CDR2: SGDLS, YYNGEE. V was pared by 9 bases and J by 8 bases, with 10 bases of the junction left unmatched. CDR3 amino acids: CAKTGLVGDEQFF. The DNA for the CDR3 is TGTGCCAAAACGGGACTAGTTGGCGATGAGCAGTTCTTC.

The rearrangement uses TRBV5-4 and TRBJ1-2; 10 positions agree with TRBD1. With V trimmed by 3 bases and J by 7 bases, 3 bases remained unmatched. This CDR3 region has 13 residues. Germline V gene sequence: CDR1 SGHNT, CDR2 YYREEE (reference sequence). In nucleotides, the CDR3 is TGTGCCAGCAGCTCAGGGACAGGGGCTGGCTACACCTTC. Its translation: CASSSGTGAGYTF. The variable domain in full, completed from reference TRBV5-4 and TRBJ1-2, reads ETGVTQSPTHLIKTRGQQVTLRCSSQSGHNTVSWYQQALGQGPQFIFQYYREEENGRGNFPPRFSGLQFPNYSSELNVNALELDDSALYLCASSSGTGAGYTFGSGTRLTVV.

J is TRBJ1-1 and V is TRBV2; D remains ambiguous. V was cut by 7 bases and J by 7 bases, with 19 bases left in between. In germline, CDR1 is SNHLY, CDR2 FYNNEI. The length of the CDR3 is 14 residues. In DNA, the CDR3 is TGTGCCAGCAAAAGAAACCTGGAGGGAGGTGAAGCTTTCTTT. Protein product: CASKRNLEGGEAFF. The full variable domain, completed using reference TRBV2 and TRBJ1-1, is EPEVTQTPSHQVTQMGQEVILRCVPISNHLYFYWYRQILGQKVEFLVSFYNNEISEKSEIFDDQFSVERPDGSNFTLKIRSTKLEDSAMYFCASKRNLEGGEAFFGQGTRLTVV.

The CDR3 coding sequence is TGTGCCAGCAGCGGAGCTAGCGGGGGGGCTCAAGAGACCCAGTACTTC. Amino acids: CASSGASGGAQETQYF. The J gene is TRBJ2-5, the V gene TRBV9; 12 bases are a match to TRBD2. V gave up 3 bases and J gave up 2 bases; unmatched junction bases: 5. Germline-derived CDR1 and CDR2 are SGDLS and YYNGEE. This CDR3 is built from 16 residues.

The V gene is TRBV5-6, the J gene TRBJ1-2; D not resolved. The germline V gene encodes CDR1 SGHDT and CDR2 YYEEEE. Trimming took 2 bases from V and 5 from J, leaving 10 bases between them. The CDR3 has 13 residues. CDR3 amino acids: CASSFFQEYGYTF. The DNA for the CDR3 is TGTGCCAGCAGCTTTTTCCAGGAATATGGCTACACCTTC.

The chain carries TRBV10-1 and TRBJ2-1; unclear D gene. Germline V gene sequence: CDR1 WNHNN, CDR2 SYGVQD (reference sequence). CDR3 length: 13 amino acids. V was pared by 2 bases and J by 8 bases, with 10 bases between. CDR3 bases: TGCGCCAGCAGTGAGGGTAGTTTCCATGAGCAGTTCTTC. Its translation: CASSEGSFHEQFF.

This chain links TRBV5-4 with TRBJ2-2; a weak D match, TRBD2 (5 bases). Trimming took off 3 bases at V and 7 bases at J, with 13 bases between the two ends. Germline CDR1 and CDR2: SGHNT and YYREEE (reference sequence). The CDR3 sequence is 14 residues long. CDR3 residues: CASSYGRAGGELFF. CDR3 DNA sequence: TGTGCCAGCAGCTACGGAAGGGCGGGCGGGGAGCTGTTTTTT.

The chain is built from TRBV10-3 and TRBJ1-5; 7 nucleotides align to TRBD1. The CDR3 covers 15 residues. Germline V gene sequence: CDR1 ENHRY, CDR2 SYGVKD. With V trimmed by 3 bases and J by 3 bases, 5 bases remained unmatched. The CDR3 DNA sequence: TGTGCCATCAGTGATGGACAGGCTACCAATCAGCCCCAGCATTTT. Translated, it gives CAISDGQATNQPQHF.

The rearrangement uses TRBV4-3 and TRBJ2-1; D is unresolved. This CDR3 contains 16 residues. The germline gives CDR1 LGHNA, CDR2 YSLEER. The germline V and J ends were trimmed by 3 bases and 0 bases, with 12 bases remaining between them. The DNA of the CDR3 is TGCGCCAGCAGCCAGGCCGACATGAGCTCCTACAATGAGCAGTTCTTC. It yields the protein CASSQADMSSYNEQFF.

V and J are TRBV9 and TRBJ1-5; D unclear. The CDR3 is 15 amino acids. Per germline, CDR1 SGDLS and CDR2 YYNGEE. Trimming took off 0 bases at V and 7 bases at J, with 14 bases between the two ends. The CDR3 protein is CASSVGNWEDQPQHF. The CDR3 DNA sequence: TGTGCCAGCAGCGTAGGGAATTGGGAGGACCAGCCCCAGCATTTT.